This T cell receptor (beta chain) was identified during a study of T cell repertoires in cytomegalovirus infection. Looking at the study overall: Through public TCR beta signatures, both CMV infection and matching HLA type were indicated. The study, taken as a whole, reports: People with CMV and the relevant HLA were identified by cumulative public TCR beta family frequency. Dominating the ex vivo response were HLA-C-restricted CMV-specific TCR beta clonotypes.

A remark on this clonotype: Its antigen remains unknown.

One entry per CDR3 protein, called by TCRdb with MiXCR from the reads. The table shows 400,000 or so distinct CDR3 sequences, with 30% to 40% occurring only once. V dropped 2 bases and J dropped 5 bases, with 15 bases sitting between them. CDR1 and CDR2 (germline): DFQATT, SNEGSKA (reference sequence). This CDR3 contains 14 residues. Sequences were obtained from PBMCs. The gene calls are TRBV20-1 and TRBJ1-1, with D possibly matching TRBD1 (6 bases). This receptor was obtained from a human donor in good health (CMV status not recorded). Some clones in this sample may be carry-over from other donors' samples. The CDR3 loop reads CSARPVGARTEAFF. CDR3 DNA: TGCAGTGCTAGACCCGTGGGGGCGAGGACTGAAGCTTTCTTT.